A selection of T cell receptor beta chains follows, all from one sample in a study of blood T cell repertoires in COVID-19. Sequenced by immunoSEQ multiplex PCR; TCRdb stores in-frame clones only, minus some. The repertoire consists of approximately 300,000 clones, with about 90% occurring once and the leading ten covering less than 6%. The sequenced sample was PBMCs or T cells enriched from blood (not recorded which). These receptors were collected from a woman aged 25 to 45 who had recovered from COVID-19. CDR3s include the opening cysteine and the closing phenylalanine or tryptophan. The order of the fields is V gene, CDR3 length, clone size, D gene, J gene, CDR3 DNA, CDR3 protein. A D gene is named only where the DNA matches it firmly. Expanded clones are given a class, and other clones once, few, many or no size at all.

v_gene: TRBV6-2/TRBV6-3
len: 15
abundance: .
d_gene: TRBD2
j_gene: TRBJ2-2
CDR3nt: TGTGCCAGCAGTTACTCGGGCGGGGGAGACGGGGAGCTGTTTTTT
CDR3aa: CASSYSGGGDGELFF

v_gene: TRBV3-1/TRBV3-2
len: 15
abundance: .
d_gene: TRBD1
j_gene: TRBJ2-3
CDR3nt: TGTGCCAGCAGCTTCATGGGACAGGGAGGGGATACGCAGTATTTT
CDR3aa: CASSFMGQGGDTQYF

v_gene: TRBV19
len: 15
abundance: .
d_gene: .
j_gene: TRBJ1-2
CDR3nt: TGTGCCAGTAGTTCCTTCCCTCAGGGTTCCTATGGCTACACCTTC
CDR3aa: CASSSFPQGSYGYTF

v_gene: TRBV12-3/TRBV12-4
len: 13
abundance: .
d_gene: .
j_gene: TRBJ1-1
CDR3nt: TGTGCCAGCAGACTGGACTGGAACACTGAAGCTTTCTTT
CDR3aa: CASRLDWNTEAFF

v_gene: TRBV9
len: 16
abundance: .
d_gene: .
j_gene: TRBJ2-1
CDR3nt: TGTGCCAGCAGCGTAGCTGGCCCCAGTTCCTACAATGAGCAGTTCTTC
CDR3aa: CASSVAGPSSYNEQFF

v_gene: TRBV20-1
len: 11
abundance: .
d_gene: .
j_gene: TRBJ1-6
CDR3nt: TGCAGTGCTAGTCAGGGCGTTGCCCTCCACTTT
CDR3aa: CSASQGVALHF

v_gene: TRBV4-1
len: 16
abundance: .
d_gene: TRBD1
j_gene: TRBJ1-6
CDR3nt: TGCGCCAGCAGCCAGCAGGAGGGACAGGGTGCGTCACCCCTCCACTTT
CDR3aa: CASSQQEGQGASPLHF

v_gene: TRBV7-2
len: 13
abundance: .
d_gene: .
j_gene: TRBJ1-2
CDR3nt: TGTGCCAGCAGGCGCCCGGGGGGCAAAGGCTACACCTTC
CDR3aa: CASRRPGGKGYTF

v_gene: TRBV9
len: 15
abundance: .
d_gene: TRBD1
j_gene: TRBJ2-6
CDR3nt: TGTGCCAGCAGCCTGACAGGGGCTGGGGCCAACGTCCTGACTTTC
CDR3aa: CASSLTGAGANVLTF

v_gene: TRBV30
len: 14
abundance: .
d_gene: .
j_gene: TRBJ1-5
CDR3nt: TGTGCCTGGAGAGGGCAGGGGTTTTATCAGCCCCAGCATTTT
CDR3aa: CAWRGQGFYQPQHF

v_gene: TRBV4-3
len: 17
abundance: once
d_gene: TRBD1
j_gene: TRBJ1-6
CDR3nt: TGCGCCAGCAGCCAGACCCGGACAGGGGCGCTAAATTCACCCCTCCACTTT
CDR3aa: CASSQTRTGALNSPLHF

v_gene: TRBV6-5
len: 13
abundance: .
d_gene: TRBD1
j_gene: TRBJ1-2
CDR3nt: TGTGCCAGCAGACCCTCAGGGGGAGATGGCTACACCTTC
CDR3aa: CASRPSGGDGYTF

v_gene: TRBV6-5
len: 15
abundance: .
d_gene: TRBD1
j_gene: TRBJ2-2
CDR3nt: TGTGCCAGCAGTTACGGACAGGGGGGCACCGGGGAGCTGTTTTTT
CDR3aa: CASSYGQGGTGELFF

v_gene: TRBV7-2
len: 17
abundance: .
d_gene: .
j_gene: TRBJ2-1
CDR3nt: TGTGCCAGCAGCTTAGCCCCGGGACCCGGGGGCTACAATGAGCAGTTCTTC
CDR3aa: CASSLAPGPGGYNEQFF

v_gene: TRBV9
len: 15
abundance: .
d_gene: TRBD1
j_gene: TRBJ2-7
CDR3nt: TGTGCCAGCAGCACCGGGACAGCCAATACCTACGAGCAGTACTTC
CDR3aa: CASSTGTANTYEQYF

v_gene: TRBV6-5
len: 13
abundance: .
d_gene: TRBD1
j_gene: TRBJ2-5
CDR3nt: TGTGCCAGCAGCACAGGGGGCAGGGAGACCCAGTACTTC
CDR3aa: CASSTGGRETQYF

v_gene: TRBV5-1
len: 15
abundance: .
d_gene: TRBD1
j_gene: TRBJ1-3
CDR3nt: TGCGCCAGCAGCTTGCTAGCAGGGGGCGCGAACACCATATATTTT
CDR3aa: CASSLLAGGANTIYF

v_gene: TRBV14
len: 12
abundance: .
d_gene: .
j_gene: TRBJ1-1
CDR3nt: TGTGCCAGCAGCCATACCTTTGAGAAAGCTTTCTTT
CDR3aa: CASSHTFEKAFF

v_gene: TRBV6-5
len: 14
abundance: .
d_gene: TRBD1
j_gene: TRBJ2-7
CDR3nt: TGTGCCAGCAGAGGGGGACAGTGGATCCACGAGCAGTACTTC
CDR3aa: CASRGGQWIHEQYF

v_gene: TRBV5-1
len: 16
abundance: .
d_gene: TRBD1
j_gene: TRBJ2-1
CDR3nt: TGCGCCAGCAGCACGGTCGGGGGACAGGGGAAAAATGAGCAGTTCTTC
CDR3aa: CASSTVGGQGKNEQFF

v_gene: TRBV7-9
len: 15
abundance: .
d_gene: TRBD2
j_gene: TRBJ2-5
CDR3nt: TGTGCCAGCAGCCCCTTGGCTAGCGGGGGCCGCACCCAGTACTTC
CDR3aa: CASSPLASGGRTQYF

v_gene: TRBV10-1
len: 13
abundance: .
d_gene: .
j_gene: TRBJ1-4
CDR3nt: TGCGCCAGCAGTGAGACAGGGAGTTTACGACTGTTTTTT
CDR3aa: CASSETGSLRLFF

v_gene: TRBV6-5
len: 13
abundance: .
d_gene: TRBD1
j_gene: TRBJ1-2
CDR3nt: TGTGCCAGCACCCGACAGGGGCGGCGTGGCTACACCTTC
CDR3aa: CASTRQGRRGYTF

v_gene: TRBV10-3
len: 13
abundance: .
d_gene: .
j_gene: TRBJ1-1
CDR3nt: TGTGCCATCAGGAACAGGGTTAACACTGAAGCTTTCTTT
CDR3aa: CAIRNRVNTEAFF

v_gene: TRBV6-5
len: 13
abundance: .
d_gene: .
j_gene: TRBJ1-1
CDR3nt: TGTGCCAGCCTACAGGGATTGAACACTGAAGCTTTCTTT
CDR3aa: CASLQGLNTEAFF

v_gene: TRBV15
len: 13
abundance: few
d_gene: TRBD1
j_gene: TRBJ2-7
CDR3nt: TGTGCCACCAGCCCTGACAGGGTCTACGAGCAGTACTTC
CDR3aa: CATSPDRVYEQYF

v_gene: TRBV30
len: 14
abundance: .
d_gene: TRBD1
j_gene: TRBJ2-3
CDR3nt: TGTGCCTGGAGCCTGGGACAGCGCACAGATACGCAGTATTTT
CDR3aa: CAWSLGQRTDTQYF

v_gene: TRBV5-1
len: 14
abundance: .
d_gene: .
j_gene: TRBJ1-1
CDR3nt: TGCGCCAGCAGCTTGGGGTCCAGGGACACTGAAGCTTTCTTT
CDR3aa: CASSLGSRDTEAFF

v_gene: TRBV12-5
len: 11
abundance: .
d_gene: .
j_gene: TRBJ2-1
CDR3nt: TGTGCTAGTGGTTTTTTGGACTTTCGGTTCTTC
CDR3aa: CASGFLDFRFF

v_gene: TRBV9
len: 16
abundance: .
d_gene: TRBD2
j_gene: TRBJ2-1
CDR3nt: TGTGCCAGCAGCGTAGATTCTAGCGGGGGGTACAATGAGCAGTTCTTC
CDR3aa: CASSVDSSGGYNEQFF

v_gene: TRBV2
len: 14
abundance: .
d_gene: .
j_gene: TRBJ1-5
CDR3nt: TGTGCCAGCAGGCTGGGCAGGGAAGATCAGCCCCAGCATTTT
CDR3aa: CASRLGREDQPQHF

v_gene: TRBV15
len: 14
abundance: few
d_gene: .
j_gene: TRBJ1-1
CDR3nt: TGTGCCACCAGCAGAGATCCGAGTGTCAATGAAGCTTTCTTT
CDR3aa: CATSRDPSVNEAFF

v_gene: TRBV11-2
len: 13
abundance: .
d_gene: .
j_gene: TRBJ2-5
CDR3nt: TGTGCCAGCAGCTTAGTCGTCGAAGAGACCCAGTACTTC
CDR3aa: CASSLVVEETQYF

v_gene: TRBV7-9
len: 18
abundance: once
d_gene: TRBD2
j_gene: TRBJ2-3
CDR3nt: TGTGCCAGCAGCTTACCCCGGACTAGCGGGGGTTCCACAGATACGCAGTATTTT
CDR3aa: CASSLPRTSGGSTDTQYF

v_gene: TRBV2
len: 14
abundance: .
d_gene: TRBD1
j_gene: TRBJ1-2
CDR3nt: TGTGCCAGCAGCGCCGGGACAGGGGGCCGTGGCTACACCTTC
CDR3aa: CASSAGTGGRGYTF

v_gene: TRBV14
len: 13
abundance: .
d_gene: .
j_gene: TRBJ1-2
CDR3nt: TGTGCCAGCAGCCAAGTCGGGTCCTATGGCTACACCTTC
CDR3aa: CASSQVGSYGYTF

v_gene: TRBV7-9
len: 15
abundance: .
d_gene: .
j_gene: TRBJ1-1
CDR3nt: TGTGCCAGCAGCTTAGAGCCGGGGGTGAACACTGAAGCTTTCTTT
CDR3aa: CASSLEPGVNTEAFF

v_gene: TRBV21-1
len: 18
abundance: .
d_gene: .
j_gene: TRBJ1-5
CDR3nt: TGTGCCAGCAGCAGAAATTACCAGGGAAGTCCCAGCAATCAGCCCCAGCATTTT
CDR3aa: CASSRNYQGSPSNQPQHF

v_gene: TRBV27
len: 13
abundance: once
d_gene: .
j_gene: TRBJ1-5
CDR3nt: TGTGCCACCAGACAGGATAGCAATCAGCCCCAGCATTTT
CDR3aa: CATRQDSNQPQHF

v_gene: TRBV19
len: 16
abundance: .
d_gene: .
j_gene: TRBJ1-3
CDR3nt: TGTGCCAGTAGCAGGTTACAGGGCTTCTCTGGAAACACCATATATTTT
CDR3aa: CASSRLQGFSGNTIYF

v_gene: TRBV7-3
len: 17
abundance: .
d_gene: TRBD2
j_gene: TRBJ2-5
CDR3nt: TGTGCCAGCAGCTTAACCGGGACTAGCGGGCCCACTACAGCCCAGTACTTC
CDR3aa: CASSLTGTSGPTTAQYF

v_gene: TRBV24-1
len: 13
abundance: .
d_gene: .
j_gene: TRBJ1-2
CDR3nt: TGTGCCACCAGTGATTCCTGGGGGGGTGGCTACACCTTC
CDR3aa: CATSDSWGGGYTF

v_gene: TRBV27
len: 14
abundance: .
d_gene: TRBD1
j_gene: TRBJ2-2
CDR3nt: TGTGCCAGCAGTTGGGGACAGCGCGGCGGGGAGCTGTTTTTT
CDR3aa: CASSWGQRGGELFF

v_gene: TRBV18
len: 15
abundance: .
d_gene: TRBD1
j_gene: TRBJ2-7
CDR3nt: TGTGCCAGCTCAGCAATGGGACAGGTTCCCTACGAGCAGTACTTC
CDR3aa: CASSAMGQVPYEQYF

v_gene: TRBV19
len: 12
abundance: .
d_gene: .
j_gene: TRBJ1-2
CDR3nt: TGTGCCACCAGGCGGAGGGGTTATGGCTACACCTTC
CDR3aa: CATRRRGYGYTF

v_gene: TRBV30
len: 12
abundance: once
d_gene: .
j_gene: TRBJ1-1
CDR3nt: TGTGCCTGGACCACAGGAAACACTGAAGCTTTCTTT
CDR3aa: CAWTTGNTEAFF

v_gene: TRBV29-1
len: 14
abundance: .
d_gene: .
j_gene: TRBJ1-2
CDR3nt: TGCAGCGTTGAAGAAGCGGAACAAATCTATGGCTACACCTTC
CDR3aa: CSVEEAEQIYGYTF

v_gene: TRBV6-5
len: 14
abundance: .
d_gene: TRBD1
j_gene: TRBJ1-5
CDR3nt: TGTGCCAGCAGTTTCACAGGGGGGGATCAGCCCCAGCATTTT
CDR3aa: CASSFTGGDQPQHF

v_gene: TRBV18
len: 16
abundance: .
d_gene: TRBD1
j_gene: TRBJ2-2
CDR3nt: TGTGCCAGCTCACCCAGGACAGGGGGTAACACCGGGGAGCTGTTTTTT
CDR3aa: CASSPRTGGNTGELFF

v_gene: TRBV18
len: 13
abundance: .
d_gene: .
j_gene: TRBJ1-4
CDR3nt: TGTGCCAGCTCACTAACAGCCGAGGAAAAACTGTTTTTT
CDR3aa: CASSLTAEEKLFF

v_gene: TRBV5-4
len: 15
abundance: .
d_gene: .
j_gene: TRBJ2-2
CDR3nt: TGTGCCAGCAGCTTGGTCGGGGTTGGGACCGGGGAGCTGTTTTTT
CDR3aa: CASSLVGVGTGELFF

v_gene: TRBV27
len: 14
abundance: .
d_gene: .
j_gene: TRBJ1-2
CDR3nt: TGTGCCAGCAGTTTATCTCACAGGGAAACTGGCTACACCTTC
CDR3aa: CASSLSHRETGYTF

v_gene: TRBV6-5
len: 15
abundance: .
d_gene: .
j_gene: TRBJ2-2
CDR3nt: TGTGCCAGCAGTTACTCGATGGCGGTTGTCGGGGAGCTGTTTTTT
CDR3aa: CASSYSMAVVGELFF